Each of the 6 T cell receptor beta chains below was sequenced from the same sample in a study of T cell changes during pregnancy in multiple sclerosis. The repertoire was sequenced with immunoSEQ multiplex PCR; TCRdb's copy has only in-frame clones and lacks some. This table holds some 100,000 clones, 90% to 95% found once. Sample: peripheral blood, taken in the second trimester of pregnancy. Receptors were obtained from a female donor with multiple sclerosis, enrolled in a pregnancy study.

The rearrangement joins TRBV5-1 to TRBJ2-3; 8 positions match TRBD2. CDR3 length equals 14 residues. Trimming took 0 bases from V and 4 from J; bases not matched to a gene: 1. Per germline, CDR1 SGHRS and CDR2 YFSETQ. The CDR3 protein is CASSLAGGSDTQYF. CDR3 in DNA: TGCGCCAGCAGCTTGGCGGGGGGGTCAGATACGCAGTATTTT.

The chain is built from TRBV5-1 and TRBJ1-1; D may be TRBD1 (6 bases). CDR3 length: 14 residues. Germline CDR1 and CDR2: SGHRS and YFSETQ. Trimming pared 7 bases from V and 5 bases from J, leaving 18 bases between. CDR3 protein: CASGLTGLETEAFF. The CDR3 bases are TGCGCCAGCGGTTTAACAGGGTTGGAAACTGAAGCTTTCTTT. The full variable domain, rest sourced from reference TRBV5-1 and TRBJ1-1, is KAGVTQTPRYLIKTRGQQVTLSCSPISGHRSVSWYQQTPGQGLQFLFEYFSETQRNKGNFPGRFSGRQFSNSRSEMNVSTLELGDSALYLCASGLTGLETEAFFGQGTRLTVV.

V gene TRBV5-1 combines with J gene TRBJ1-3; TRBD1 aligns across 7 bases. V was pared by 4 bases and J by 0 bases, with 16 bases of the junction left unmatched. Germline CDR1 and CDR2: SGHRS and YFSETQ. The CDR3 covers 19 residues. For the CDR3, the DNA is TGCGCCAGCAGCCTCGGGACAGCTTTTGCCGCTAACTCTGGAAACACCATATATTTT. This encodes CASSLGTAFAANSGNTIYF. The full variable domain, completed using reference TRBV5-1 and TRBJ1-3, is KAGVTQTPRYLIKTRGQQVTLSCSPISGHRSVSWYQQTPGQGLQFLFEYFSETQRNKGNFPGRFSGRQFSNSRSEMNVSTLELGDSALYLCASSLGTAFAANSGNTIYFGEGSWLTVV.

The chain combines TRBV5-1 with TRBJ2-3; TRBD2 might be the D (6 bases). V was shortened by 1 base and J by 4 bases, with 13 bases between the two germline ends. This CDR3 has 15 residues. Germline V lookup: CDR1 SGHRS, CDR2 YFSETQ. The CDR3 DNA sequence: TGCGCCAGCAGCTTGAACGGGAGAGGGGCAGATACGCAGTATTTT. This gives the protein CASSLNGRGADTQYF.

V usage is TRBV7-2 and J usage is TRBJ2-1, with D unresolved. Germline CDR1 and CDR2: SGHTA and FQGNSA. Between the trimmed V and J ends, which lost 5 bases and 5 bases, there was a span of 19 bases. This CDR3 is 16 amino acids long. CDR3 protein: CASSLREPYPNNEQFF. The CDR3 DNA is TGTGCCAGCAGCCTCCGAGAGCCTTACCCGAACAATGAGCAGTTCTTC.

V usage is TRBV28 and J usage is TRBJ2-1, with 7 bases aligning to TRBD2. The CDR3 is made up of 16 amino acids. V gave up 6 bases and J gave up 5 bases; unmatched junction bases: 13. CDR1 and CDR2 (germline): MDHEN, SYDVKM. The CDR3 region has the DNA TGTGCCAGCAGCCTCCTTTTCGAGGGAGGGGACAATGAGCAGTTCTTC. Its translation is CASSLLFEGGDNEQFF. Based on the CDR3 plus reference TRBV28 and TRBJ2-1, the full variable domain is DVKVTQSSRYLVKRTGEKVFLECVQDMDHENMFWYRQDPGLGLRLIYFSYDVKMKEKGDIPEGYSVSREKKERFSLILESASTNQTSMYLCASSLLFEGGDNEQFFGPGTRLTVL.